These T cell receptor beta chains were read from a single sample in a study of neoadjuvant nivolumab and ipilimumab in lung cancer. The protocol was immunoSEQ multiplex PCR, while the TCRdb copy is restricted to in-frame clones and leaves out a portion. Of approximately 7,000 clones listed, 65% to 85% were seen once; the top ten hold 4% to 5.5%. Material: tumor tissue, obtained after neoadjuvant nivolumab, alone or with ipilimumab, at or shortly before surgery. The receptors shown here come from an adult with non-small cell lung cancer. CDR3s include the opening cysteine and the closing phenylalanine or tryptophan. The D gene is left open where the match is weak. Clone size is not always given. Where it is, it says once, few, many or a class for expanded clones.

D gene,J gene,V gene,clone size,CDR3 protein,CDR3 DNA
NA,TRBJ1-2,TRBV5-1,NA,CASSTGTGYTF,TGCGCCAGCAGCACCGGAACGGGCTACACCTTC
NA,TRBJ2-7,TRBV6-1,NA,CASSLETGIREYF,TGTGCCAGCAGTTTGGAGACGGGGATTCGGGAGTACTTC
TRBD1,TRBJ2-7,TRBV5-4,NA,CASSSRGPGEQYF,TGTGCCAGCAGCTCCAGGGGGCCAGGGGAGCAGTACTTC
TRBD2,TRBJ2-2,TRBV7-9,NA,CASSSGTSSNTGELFF,TGTGCCAGCAGCTCAGGGACTAGTTCGAACACCGGGGAGCTGTTTTTT
TRBD1,TRBJ2-5,TRBV5-1,once,CASSRDSQETQYF,TGCGCCAGCAGCCGGGACAGTCAAGAGACCCAGTACTTC
TRBD2,TRBJ2-7,TRBV6-6,NA,CASRLAGNDEQYF,TGTGCCAGCCGACTAGCGGGAAATGACGAGCAGTACTTC
TRBD2,TRBJ2-2,TRBV5-6,NA,CASSDGRLADTGELFF,TGTGCCAGCAGCGACGGGAGACTAGCGGACACCGGGGAGCTGTTTTTT
NA,TRBJ2-7,TRBV7-9,NA,CASSRALAFGVWEQYF,TGTGCCAGCAGCCGCGCTCTAGCTTTCGGGGTTTGGGAGCAGTACTTC
NA,TRBJ2-6,TRBV29-1,NA,CSVEDRRALGGANVLTF,TGCAGCGTTGAAGATCGAAGAGCGCTGGGGGGGGCCAACGTCCTGACTTTC
NA,TRBJ2-2,TRBV19,NA,CASSIPGLTGELFF,TGTGCCAGTAGTATCCCGGGACTGACCGGGGAGCTGTTTTTT
NA,TRBJ1-5,TRBV7-2,once,CASSLVQNQPQHF,TGTGCCAGCAGCTTAGTCCAGAATCAGCCCCAGCATTTT
NA,TRBJ1-1,TRBV10-3,few,CAIRMGTADTEAFF,TGTGCCATCAGGATGGGGACGGCCGACACTGAAGCTTTCTTT
NA,TRBJ1-1,TRBV5-1,NA,CASSSRGNTEAFF,TGCGCCAGCAGCTCCCGGGGTAACACTGAAGCTTTCTTT
NA,TRBJ2-1,TRBV9,once,CASSPWSGSSYNEQFF,TGTGCCAGCAGCCCATGGAGCGGAAGCTCCTACAATGAGCAGTTCTTC
NA,TRBJ2-7,TRBV6-6,few,CASSSGARYEQYF,TGTGCCAGCAGTTCGGGGGCGCGTTACGAGCAGTACTTC
TRBD1,TRBJ2-7,TRBV7-8,NA,CASSLQGVGQGHEQYF,TGTGCCAGCAGCCTTCAAGGGGTGGGACAGGGCCACGAGCAGTACTTC
NA,TRBJ2-1,TRBV23-1,once,CASSQGGPQFF,TGCGCCAGCAGTCAAGGTGGGCCCCAGTTCTTC
TRBD1,TRBJ2-2,TRBV4-1,NA,CASSANRGNRELFF,TGCGCCAGCAGCGCGAACAGGGGAAACAGGGAGCTGTTTTTT
TRBD2,TRBJ2-1,TRBV19,NA,CASSSGLAGDGYEQFF,TGTGCCAGTAGCTCCGGACTAGCGGGAGATGGGTATGAGCAGTTCTTC
NA,TRBJ2-1,TRBV19,NA,CASSSRPSSYNEQFF,TGTGCCAGTAGTTCTCGACCGAGCTCCTACAATGAGCAGTTCTTC
NA,TRBJ1-2,TRBV6-1,NA,CASSEAWGAGFYGYTF,TGTGCCAGCAGTGAAGCCTGGGGGGCTGGCTTCTATGGCTACACCTTC
NA,TRBJ1-1,TRBV7-8,NA,CASSTLRTFMNTEAFF,TGTGCCAGCAGCACTCTCAGGACATTTATGAACACTGAAGCTTTCTTT
TRBD2,TRBJ2-7,TRBV13,NA,CASSPGPLSSGRIYEQYF,TGTGCCAGCAGCCCAGGGCCCCTTTCTAGCGGGAGGATCTACGAGCAGTACTTC
NA,TRBJ2-4,TRBV2,few,CASSPLPLLSGIQYF,TGTGCCAGCAGTCCCCTCCCCCTCTTAAGTGGCATTCAGTACTTC
NA,TRBJ2-7,TRBV11-3,once,CASSLAPLLMPSYEQYF,TGTGCCAGCAGCTTAGCTCCCCTACTTATGCCCTCCTACGAGCAGTACTTC
NA,TRBJ1-4,TRBV5-1,NA,CASSLGTGGNEKLFF,TGCGCCAGCAGCTTGGGCACAGGAGGAAATGAAAAACTGTTTTTT
NA,TRBJ1-1,TRBV11-2,NA,CASSYIGVNTEAFF,TGTGCCAGCAGCTATATCGGTGTGAACACTGAAGCTTTCTTT
NA,TRBJ2-7,TRBV15,NA,CATSREGGSYEQYF,TGTGCCACCAGCAGAGAAGGGGGCTCCTACGAGCAGTACTTC
NA,TRBJ2-7,TRBV5-6,NA,CASSLGFGEQYF,TGTGCCAGCAGCTTGGGTTTTGGCGAGCAGTACTTC